This T cell receptor (beta chain) was captured by sequencing in a study of shared clonotypes between healthy human individuals (dated by TCRdb to about 2020). For the study in its entirety: Three men and a couple of women, aged 18 to 49 years, made up the cohort. For each donor, three plates each were used for CD4 naive and CD4 memory, two plates were used for CD8 naive, and one plate was used for CD8 memory. Per donor, leukapheresis produced somewhere between about 0.94 and 9 billion PBMCs. Blood TCR repertoires of five healthy adults were deeply sequenced to estimate repertoire size and the extent of clonotype sharing between individuals. Libraries were prepared and TCR repertoires were sequenced by different laboratories using diverse techniques, in order to increase sequencing depth and limit assay-specific biases.

The investigation overall reported the following: Compared with non-shared clonotypes, clonotypes shared by all four sorted-subset donors had higher generation probabilities. Because the study included a small number of donors, the genetic and exposure-history diversity represented was limited. Larger estimated clonotype richness was generally found for naive subsets than for memory subsets. Approximately 5% of naive CD4, 3.5% of naive CD8, approximately 2.2% of memory CD4, and around 0.42% of memory CD8 clonotypes were shared across several donors. Sampling was restricted to blood, and TCR repertoires in tissues likely differ from the TCR repertoires found in blood. Pairwise subsampling led to the expectation that sequencing depth would affect the degree of clonotype sharing among donors. Rarefaction of sorted-subset datasets indicated incomplete sequencing despite the large sequencing depth.

TCR CDR3 regions were amplified from genomic DNA by multiplex PCR using the deep immunoSEQ assay. Genomic DNA extracted from each cell subset was distributed evenly over all wells of several immunoSEQ 96-well plates, and each plate served as one replicate. Each replicate PCR for sorted subsets received around 0.2 ug genomic DNA, equal to 28,000 or so T cell genomes. Purified libraries were quantified with a Qubit 3.0 fluorometer, sized on a Bioanalyzer 2100, and re-quantified with the KAPA Library Quantification kit. A separate single-read 150-cycle Illumina NextSeq 550 flow cell was used to sequence each immunoSEQ 96-well plate. Turning to the authors' computational methods: Because the immunoSEQ output held only junctional sequences and lacked quality scores, the filtering could not match the filtering applied to full-length reads. Sequences were annotated with PyIR, a Python wrapper for IgBLAST v1.9, using IMGT germline references to assign V/J genes and CDR3. Reads were removed for weak V/J assignments (E-value above 1e-6), missing CDR3, stop codons, out-of-frame junctions, or ambiguous translated residues. V3J clonotypes were defined as sequences sharing an identical inferred V gene, J gene, and CDR3 amino acid sequence. The percentage overlap between two repertoires was calculated by dividing the number of shared unique clonotypes by the size of the smaller repertoire. RTK rarefaction, the Chao1 estimator, and Recon v2.1 estimates of unobserved clonotypes were used to assess repertoire richness. Generation probabilities were computed with OLGA for all TCRbeta clonotypes obtained by the gDNA method from a handful of donors. TCRdb carries this immuneACCESS record with in-frame sequences only. Its versions omit some clonotypes, under half of them owing to an unresolved V gene in the studies checked, with the rest unexplained. From that table come the V and J calls and clone size; the DNA was used to work out D and trimming. The sample data list some 1,600,000 clones, and around 98% of these were observed just once. The top ten clonotypes cover 0.45% of the sample.

Relative to germline, V is 4 bases shorter and J is 7 bases shorter, with 26 bases between their ends. The CDR3, from cysteine to phenylalanine, totals 18 residues. The DNA shown is the 54-base CDR3, in frame from base 1. Via the germline V gene (reference sequence), CDR1 is SEHNR and CDR2 FQNEAQ. Donors were healthy HIV-negative adults with no recently reported acute infections or vaccinations. Every donor was a Caucasian adult living in Nashville, Tennessee, USA. CD4+ T cells were enriched by magnetic negative selection; naive cells were then positively selected on CD45RA, and the negative fraction formed the memory subset. Blood was collected by leukapheresis, and PBMCs were isolated by Ficoll-Histopaque density gradient centrifugation and then cryopreserved in liquid nitrogen vapor phase. Purity and quantity of every magnetically sorted T cell population were checked by analytical flow cytometry. From each sorted fraction, genomic DNA was isolated and quantified by UV absorbance on a Nanodrop 2000c.

To note about this clone: There is no known antigen for this receptor. Base-call qualities are not available, and no considerably larger clone is one nucleotide away.

The clonotype was recovered from a man under 40 in good health. Source material: naive CD4+ T cells sorted from blood. The label giving this sample's cell subset or site can be read as: CD45RA+ positively selected. This sequence uses TRBV7-9 and TRBJ1-3; possibly the D gene is TRBD1, per 5 matching bases. The CDR3 amino acid sequence is: CASSYGFGEDTLENTIYF. In nucleotide form, the sequence is TGTGCCAGCAGCTATGGTTTTGGGGAGGACACTCTGGAGAACACCATATATTTT.